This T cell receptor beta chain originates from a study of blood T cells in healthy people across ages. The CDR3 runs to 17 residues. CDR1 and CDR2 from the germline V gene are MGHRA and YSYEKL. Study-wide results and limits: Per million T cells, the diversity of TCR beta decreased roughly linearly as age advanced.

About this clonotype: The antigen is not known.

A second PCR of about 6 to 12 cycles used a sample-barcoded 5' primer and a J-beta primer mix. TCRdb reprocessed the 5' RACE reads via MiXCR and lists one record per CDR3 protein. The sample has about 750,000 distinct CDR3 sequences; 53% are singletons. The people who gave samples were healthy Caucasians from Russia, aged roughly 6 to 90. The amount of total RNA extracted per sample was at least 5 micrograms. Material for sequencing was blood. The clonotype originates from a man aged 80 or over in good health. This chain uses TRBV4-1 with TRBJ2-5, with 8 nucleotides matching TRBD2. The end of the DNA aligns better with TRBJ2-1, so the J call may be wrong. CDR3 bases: TGCGCCAGCAGCCAAGATTTGGGGCGGGAGGCCCAAGAGACCCAGTTCTTC. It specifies CASSQDLGREAQETQFF.